The sample holds many counts of the clone carrying this T cell receptor beta chain. TCRdb re-derived calls from the 5' RACE reads in MiXCR, one entry per CDR3 protein. Of 45,000 to 65,000 distinct CDR3 sequences in the sample, about 4% were seen once. The entry originates in a study of neurological immune-mediated disorders. The V segment lost 6 bases and the J segment 4 bases; nucleotides outside the gene matches: 1. The CDR3 totals 14 residues. This TCR derives from a man in his fifties with multiple sclerosis. The sample consisted of PBMCs. The gene calls are TRBV12-3 or TRBV12-4 and TRBJ2-2, with TRBD1 identical over 11 bases. This chain's CDR3 is CASRGQGGTGELFF. The CDR3 bases are TGTGCCAGCAGGGGACAGGGGGGCACCGGGGAGCTGTTTTTT.